These 3 T cell receptor beta chains were all obtained from the same sample, sequenced in a study of T cells in Graves' hyperthyroidism and ophthalmopathy. It was RNA transcripts that yielded the amplified TCR beta CDR3 regions. HTBI primers drove first-round RT-PCR of the TCR CDR3. Each CDR3 protein is one row after TCRdb ran MiXCR on the multiplex PCR reads. This sample has 400,000 to 500,000 distinct CDR3 sequences; roughly 13% occur once, and the top ten carry around 5.3%. Specimen: blood. These receptors came from a woman between 18 and 29 years old with Graves' hyperthyroidism.

Concerning this clonotype itself: At one end, the junction sequence differs from germline, possibly due to a read error. V and J are TRBV30 and TRBJ2-7, with TRBD1 as a possible D gene (6 bases). The J call is doubtful: the DNA matches TRBJ2-1 better. Germline values: CDR1 GTSNPN, CDR2 SVGIG (reference sequence). The CDR3 has 12 amino acids. The CDR3 is CVWSVRGYEQFF. DNA of the CDR3: TGTGTCTGGAGTGTGAGGGGGTACGAGCAGTTCTTC.

This clonotype has more than one count but fewer than ten. The CDR3 reads CSARTQGIVDQPQHF. The DNA for the CDR3 is TGCAGTGCTAGGACACAGGGGATCGTGGATCAGCCCCAGCATTTT. The V and J genes are TRBV20-1 and TRBJ1-5, with 7 bases aligning to TRBD1. The CDR3 length is 15 residues. The germline gives CDR1 DFQATT, CDR2 SNEGSKA (reference sequence). With 3 bases clipped from V and 5 bases from J, the junction kept 10 bases outside the gene matches.

This clonotype was observed a single time. Sequence at one end of the junction differs from germline and may be a read error. V and J are TRBV28 and TRBJ2-6; D assignment may be TRBD1 or TRBD2 (5 bases each). The CDR3 extends over 16 amino acids. Germline CDR1 is MDHEN and CDR2 is SYDVKM. The CDR3, as DNA: TGTGCCAGCAGCTTTAATTCCGGGGTCGGGGCCAACGTCCTGCCTTTC. It encodes CASSFNSGVGANVLPF.